A single sample gave rise to the 16 T cell receptor beta chains below, sequenced in a study of blood T cell repertoires in COVID-19 (dated by TCRdb to 2020 to 2022). Receptor amplification or capture employed the immunoSEQ multiplex PCR assay. In its TCRdb copy, this immuneACCESS table keeps in-frame sequences only and misses some clones. Where compared with another copy, unresolved V genes explain less than half of these, and the others have no known cause. The sample profile shows tens of thousands of clones; roughly 90% of them were found once. Under 8.5% of the sample is held by the ten biggest clonotypes. The sample comprised peripheral blood. These receptors originate from a man aged 55 to 69 with acute or convalescent COVID-19.

The rearrangement joins TRBV7-8 to TRBJ2-1, with 8 bases matching TRBD2. Per germline, CDR1 SGHVS and CDR2 FQNEAQ. V trimming: 5 bases; J trimming: 8 bases; junction bases outside the gene matches: 8. CDR3 size: 14 residues. The CDR3 coding sequence is TGTGCCAGCAGCGGGCCAGCGGGGGTCTATGAGCAGTTCTTC. Its protein is CASSGPAGVYEQFF.

This chain uses TRBV4-3 with TRBJ2-3; D uncertain. V was trimmed by 3 bases and J by 2 bases, leaving 3 bases between them. Germline V gene lookup returns CDR1 LGHNA and CDR2 YSLEER. This CDR3 is built from 12 residues. The CDR3 sequence: CASSQATDTQYF. The CDR3 bases are TGCGCCAGCAGCCAGGCCACAGATACGCAGTATTTT.

This chain uses TRBV11-2 with TRBJ1-6; possible D gene TRBD1, 6 bases. The CDR3 loop spans 16 amino acids. Looked up from germline, CDR1 is SGHAT and CDR2 is FQNNGV. V was pared by 1 base and J by 8 bases, with 15 bases between. CDR3 coding DNA: TGTGCCAGCAGCTTAGTGCTCGGACAGATTTATTCACCCCTCCACTTT. Its protein is CASSLVLGQIYSPLHF.

The chain has TRBV30 and TRBJ2-3, with TRBD1 as a possible D gene (6 bases). The V and J ends lost 4 bases and 6 bases respectively, with 20 bases between them. Germline loops: CDR1 GTSNPN, CDR2 SVGIG (reference sequence). The CDR3 contains 15 residues. The CDR3 DNA is TGTGCCTGGACCCGATCAACCACAGGGTCGGATACGCAGTATTTT. This encodes CAWTRSTTGSDTQYF.

The chain recombines TRBV18 with TRBJ1-1, with 7 bases that match TRBD1. The CDR3 covers 14 residues. V shed 2 bases and J 1 base; nucleotides not matched to a gene: 1. In germline, CDR1 is KGHSH, CDR2 LQKENI. This CDR3 is CASSPTGANTEAFF. The CDR3 DNA reads TGTGCCAGCTCACCAACAGGGGCGAACACTGAAGCTTTCTTT.

This chain links TRBV19 with TRBJ2-7; 9 bases map to TRBD1. This CDR3 region has 15 residues. Germline CDR1 is LNHDA and CDR2 is SQIVND (reference sequence). The V and J ends lost 6 bases and 0 bases, in that order; junction bases with no gene match: 6. The CDR3 spells CASSLGTGSSYEQYF. The CDR3 DNA follows: TGTGCCAGTAGCCTCGGGACAGGGAGCTCCTACGAGCAGTACTTC.

The chain joins TRBV6-1 to TRBJ1-5, with D maybe TRBD1 (5 bases). V was clipped by 4 bases and J by 0 bases, with 19 bases between them. The germline gives CDR1 MNHNS, CDR2 SASEGT. This CDR3 is 18 amino acids long. CDR3 sequence: CASSGGLPGAYSNQPQHF. The CDR3, as DNA: TGTGCCAGCAGTGGAGGACTACCTGGGGCATATAGCAATCAGCCCCAGCATTTT.

The gene calls are TRBV5-1 and TRBJ1-2, with D perhaps TRBD1 (6 bases). The CDR3 runs 16 residues. Trimming pared 2 bases from V and 0 bases from J, leaving 14 bases between. CDR1 is SGHRS and CDR2 is YFSETQ in the germline V gene. The CDR3 DNA sequence: TGCGCCAGCAGCTTAGCCCAGGGGCCGACTAACTATGGCTACACCTTC. It is translated as CASSLAQGPTNYGYTF. Based on the CDR3 plus reference TRBV5-1 and TRBJ1-2, the full variable domain is KAGVTQTPRYLIKTRGQQVTLSCSPISGHRSVSWYQQTPGQGLQFLFEYFSETQRNKGNFPGRFSGRQFSNSRSEMNVSTLELGDSALYLCASSLAQGPTNYGYTFGSGTRLTVV.

The rearrangement links TRBV7-6 to TRBJ2-5; D remains ambiguous. The CDR3 consists of 16 residues. Trimming took 1 base from V and 1 from J, leaving 13 bases between them. Germline V lookup: CDR1 SGHVS, CDR2 FNYEAQ. The CDR3 reads CASSLVMGAIQETQYF. The CDR3 DNA sequence: TGTGCCAGCAGCTTAGTCATGGGCGCTATCCAAGAGACCCAGTACTTC.

The chain uses TRBV3-1 (or the pseudogene TRBV3-2) and TRBJ2-5; 8 positions match TRBD2. The CDR3 loop spans 16 amino acids. Germline V CDR1 and CDR2: LGHDT, YNNKEL (reference sequence). Unmatched junction bases numbered 11, after V lost 3 bases and J lost 5 bases. The chain's CDR3 is CASSQHYGGAGETQYF. CDR3 nucleotides: TGTGCCAGCAGCCAGCACTACGGGGGGGCCGGGGAGACCCAGTACTTC.

The chain couples TRBV2 to TRBJ1-4; 9 nucleotides match TRBD1. V dropped 2 bases and J dropped 2; count of bases not matched to a gene: 0. The CDR3 is made up of 15 amino acids. Germline V gene sequence: CDR1 SNHLY, CDR2 FYNNEI. Here the CDR3 DNA reads TGTGCCAGCAGTGAAACAGGGGGCACTAATGAAAAACTGTTTTTT. Encoded protein: CASSETGGTNEKLFF.

The rearrangement uses TRBV5-4 and TRBJ2-7; 7 positions match TRBD1. V was pared by 4 bases and J by 5 bases, with 9 bases of the junction left unmatched. This CDR3 contains 14 residues. Germline V gene sequence: CDR1 SGHNT, CDR2 YYREEE (reference sequence). As DNA, the CDR3 is TGTGCCAGCAGCAAGGGACAGCCGCCCAACGAGCAGTACTTC. This translates into CASSKGQPPNEQYF.

The chain is built from TRBV7-8 and TRBJ1-4; a possible D gene is TRBD1 (5 bases). The ends were cut back, 5 bases at V and 7 bases at J, with 20 bases in the middle. In germline, CDR1 is SGHVS, CDR2 FQNEAQ. This CDR3 has 16 residues. The CDR3 region is CASSASWGRSIEKLFF. DNA of the CDR3: TGTGCCAGCAGCGCCAGTTGGGGCAGGAGCATTGAAAAACTGTTTTTT.

As DNA, the CDR3 is TGTGCCAGCAGCCCCCAGGGAGGGAATGAGCAGTACTTC. Its protein product is CASSPQGGNEQYF. The chain carries TRBV6-4 and TRBJ2-7; 7 bases line up with TRBD2. The germline CDR1 and CDR2 sequences are MRHNA and SNTAGT. This CDR3 has 13 amino acids. Trimming took 6 bases from V and 7 from J; bases not matched to a gene: 9.

The J gene is TRBJ1-1, the V gene TRBV5-1; TRBD1 matches at 9 bases. This CDR3 contains 15 residues. In germline, CDR1 is SGHRS, CDR2 YFSETQ. The trim removed 4 bases at V and 3 bases at J, leaving 7 bases unmatched. The CDR3 here is CASSPGTGWYTEAFF. The CDR3 DNA follows: TGCGCCAGCAGCCCAGGGACAGGGTGGTACACTGAAGCTTTCTTT.

The genes are TRBV5-6 and TRBJ2-3; no definite D call. Germline CDR1 and CDR2: SGHDT and YYEEEE. Trimming removed 0 bases from V and 2 bases from J, with 10 bases in between. The CDR3 length is 15 residues. The CDR3 sequence is CASSLGPPITDTQYF. As DNA, the CDR3 is TGTGCCAGCAGCTTGGGCCCTCCTATCACAGATACGCAGTATTTT.